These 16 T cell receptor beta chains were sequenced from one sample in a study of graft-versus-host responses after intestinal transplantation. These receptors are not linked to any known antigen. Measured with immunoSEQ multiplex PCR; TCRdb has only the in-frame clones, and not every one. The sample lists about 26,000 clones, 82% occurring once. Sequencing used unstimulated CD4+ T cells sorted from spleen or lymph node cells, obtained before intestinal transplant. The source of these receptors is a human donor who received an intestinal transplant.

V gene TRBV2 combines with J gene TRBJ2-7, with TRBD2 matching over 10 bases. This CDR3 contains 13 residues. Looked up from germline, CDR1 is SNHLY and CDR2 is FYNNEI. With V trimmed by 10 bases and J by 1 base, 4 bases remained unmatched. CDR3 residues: CANRLAGSYEQYF. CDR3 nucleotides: TGTGCCAACCGACTAGCGGGTTCCTACGAGCAGTACTTC. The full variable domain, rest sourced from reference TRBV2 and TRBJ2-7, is EPEVTQTPSHQVTQMGQEVILRCVPISNHLYFYWYRQILGQKVEFLVSFYNNEISEKSEIFDDQFSVERPDGSNFTLKIRSTKLEDSAMYFCANRLAGSYEQYFGPGTRLTVT.

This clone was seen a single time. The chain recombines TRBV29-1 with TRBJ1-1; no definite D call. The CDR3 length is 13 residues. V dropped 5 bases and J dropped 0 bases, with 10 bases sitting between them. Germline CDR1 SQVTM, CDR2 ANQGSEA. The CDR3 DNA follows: TGCAGCGTTTTGGGCGGGGTGAACACTGAAGCTTTCTTT. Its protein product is CSVLGGVNTEAFF.

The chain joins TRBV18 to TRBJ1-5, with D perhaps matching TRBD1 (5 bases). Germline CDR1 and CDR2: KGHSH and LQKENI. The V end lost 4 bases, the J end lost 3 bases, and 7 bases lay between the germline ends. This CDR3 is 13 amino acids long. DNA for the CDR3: TGTGCCAGCTCACGGGGACTCAATCAGCCCCAGCATTTT. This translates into CASSRGLNQPQHF.

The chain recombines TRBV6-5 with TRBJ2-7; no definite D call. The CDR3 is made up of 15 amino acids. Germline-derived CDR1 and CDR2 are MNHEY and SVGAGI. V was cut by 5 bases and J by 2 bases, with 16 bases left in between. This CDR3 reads CASSIEESNPYEQYF. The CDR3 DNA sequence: TGTGCCAGCAGTATAGAGGAGTCGAATCCCTACGAGCAGTACTTC.

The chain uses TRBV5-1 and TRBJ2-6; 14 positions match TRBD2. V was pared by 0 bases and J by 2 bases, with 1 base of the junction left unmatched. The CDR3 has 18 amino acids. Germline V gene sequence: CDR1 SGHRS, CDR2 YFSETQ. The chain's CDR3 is CASSLGLAGGPGANVLTF. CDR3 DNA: TGCGCCAGCAGCTTGGGACTAGCGGGAGGGCCTGGGGCCAACGTCCTGACTTTC.

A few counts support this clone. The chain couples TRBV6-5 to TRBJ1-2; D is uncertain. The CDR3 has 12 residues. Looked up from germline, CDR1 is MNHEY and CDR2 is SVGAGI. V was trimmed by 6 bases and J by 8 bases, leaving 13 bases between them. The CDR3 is CASSSARWGYTF. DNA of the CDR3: TGTGCCAGCAGCTCCGCCCGCTGGGGCTACACCTTC.

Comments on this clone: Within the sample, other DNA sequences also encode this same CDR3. The CDR3 coding sequence is TGCAGCGTTGTCCGGACAGGGCGAAGGGGCTACACCTTC. Its translation: CSVVRTGRRGYTF. The rearrangement joins TRBV29-1 to TRBJ1-2; 8 bases line up with TRBD1. Trimming took 4 bases from V and 8 from J; bases not matched to a gene: 9. Germline CDR1 reads SQVTM; CDR2 reads ANQGSEA. CDR3 size: 13 residues.

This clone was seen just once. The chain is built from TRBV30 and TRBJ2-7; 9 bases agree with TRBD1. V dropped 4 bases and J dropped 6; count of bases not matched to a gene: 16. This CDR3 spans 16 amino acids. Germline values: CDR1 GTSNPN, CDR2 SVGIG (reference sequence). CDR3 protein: CAWIPATQGATGEQYF. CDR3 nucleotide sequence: TGTGCCTGGATACCCGCCACACAGGGGGCGACCGGCGAGCAGTACTTC.

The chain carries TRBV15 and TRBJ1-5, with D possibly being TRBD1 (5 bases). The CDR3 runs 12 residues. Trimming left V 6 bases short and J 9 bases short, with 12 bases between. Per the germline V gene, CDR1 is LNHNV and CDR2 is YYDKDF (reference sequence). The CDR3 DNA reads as TGTGCCACCAGGTTCGGGGGTGGGCCCCAGCATTTT. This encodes CATRFGGGPQHF.

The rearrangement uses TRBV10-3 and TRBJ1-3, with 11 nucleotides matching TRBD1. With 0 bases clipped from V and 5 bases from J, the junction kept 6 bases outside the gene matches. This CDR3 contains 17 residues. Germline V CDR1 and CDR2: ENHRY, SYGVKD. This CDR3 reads CAISESKDRGLRNTIYF. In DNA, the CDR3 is TGTGCCATCAGTGAGTCTAAGGACAGGGGGCTACGAAACACCATATATTTT.

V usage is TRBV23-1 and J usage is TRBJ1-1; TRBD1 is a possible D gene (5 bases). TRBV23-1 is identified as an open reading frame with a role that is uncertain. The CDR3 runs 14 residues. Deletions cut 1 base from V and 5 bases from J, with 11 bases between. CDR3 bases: TGCGCCAGCAGTCAATTGGGGGGATTGACTGAAGCTTTCTTT. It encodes CASSQLGGLTEAFF.

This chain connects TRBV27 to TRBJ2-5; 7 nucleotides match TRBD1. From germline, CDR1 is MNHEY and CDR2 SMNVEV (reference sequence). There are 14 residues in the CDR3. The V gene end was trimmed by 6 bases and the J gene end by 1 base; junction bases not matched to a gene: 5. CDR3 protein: CASRTDRVQETQYF. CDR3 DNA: TGTGCCAGCAGAACAGACAGGGTCCAAGAGACCCAGTACTTC.

CDR3 in amino acids: CASSLLRGPGNTIYF. The CDR3 region has the DNA TGCGCCAGCAGCCTCCTCAGAGGCCCTGGAAACACCATATATTTT. The V and J genes are TRBV4-1 and TRBJ1-3; D uncertain. The CDR3 is made up of 15 amino acids. The germline V and J ends were trimmed by 4 bases and 2 bases, with 12 bases remaining between them. Germline lookup yields CDR1 MGHRA and CDR2 YSYEKL.

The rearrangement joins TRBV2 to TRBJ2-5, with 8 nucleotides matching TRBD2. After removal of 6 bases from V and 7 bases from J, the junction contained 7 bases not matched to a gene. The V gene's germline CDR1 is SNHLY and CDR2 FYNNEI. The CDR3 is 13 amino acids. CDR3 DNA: TGTGCCAGCAGCGGCGGGGGGAAAGGGACCCAGTACTTC. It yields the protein CASSGGGKGTQYF.

The CDR3 region is CAIITGTPYTEAFF. Here the CDR3 DNA reads TGTGCCATCATCACCGGGACACCGTACACTGAAGCTTTCTTT. The gene calls are TRBV10-3 and TRBJ1-1; D is perhaps TRBD1 (6 bases). V was pared by 7 bases and J by 3 bases, with 15 bases between. CDR1 is ENHRY, CDR2 SYGVKD, per germline. The length of the CDR3 is 14 residues.

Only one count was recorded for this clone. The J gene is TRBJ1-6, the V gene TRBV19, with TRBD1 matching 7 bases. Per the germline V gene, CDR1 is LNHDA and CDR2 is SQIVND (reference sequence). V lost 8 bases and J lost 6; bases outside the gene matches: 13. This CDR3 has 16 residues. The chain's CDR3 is CASRRGGPSTNSPLHF. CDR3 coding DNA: TGTGCCAGTCGCAGGGGGGGACCATCAACTAATTCACCCCTCCACTTT. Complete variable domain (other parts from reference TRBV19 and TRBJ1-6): DGGITQSPKYLFRKEGQNVTLSCEQNLNHDAMYWYRQDPGQGLRLIYYSQIVNDFQKGDIAEGYSVSREKKESFPLTVTSAQKNPTAFYLCASRRGGPSTNSPLHFGNGTRLTVT.